Below, 30 T cell receptor beta chains from the same sample are listed, as sequenced in a study of cytomegalovirus exposure and HLA in healthy donors. It was with 60 Vbeta and 13 Jbeta primers that the PCR ran. Generated by immunoSEQ multiplex PCR, the TCRdb table keeps only in-frame clones and is missing some. The sample has about 220,000 clones; more than 65% are singletons. The specimen sequenced was PBMCs. Receptors were obtained from a young man in good health and CMV-seronegative.

J is TRBJ1-1 and V is TRBV27; D is perhaps TRBD1 (5 bases). V was shortened by 1 base and J by 3 bases, with 6 bases between the two germline ends. Germline values: CDR1 MNHEY, CDR2 SMNVEV (reference sequence). The CDR3 covers 13 residues. The CDR3 region has the DNA TGTGCCAGCAGTTTATTCAGGGACACTGAAGCTTTCTTT. Translating it yields CASSLFRDTEAFF.

This clone was seen a single time. The rearrangement joins TRBV30 to TRBJ2-1; 13 nucleotides align to TRBD2. V was clipped by 2 bases and J by 4 bases; unmatched bases: 2. The length of the CDR3 is 15 residues. Looked up from germline, CDR1 is GTSNPN and CDR2 is SVGIG (reference sequence). The CDR3 sequence: CAWSRGLAGYNEQFF. In DNA form, the CDR3 reads TGTGCCTGGAGTAGGGGACTAGCGGGATACAATGAGCAGTTCTTC.

The chain recombines TRBV2 with TRBJ2-7; perhaps TRBD2 as D (6 bases). Germline CDR1 reads SNHLY; CDR2 reads FYNNEI. This CDR3 has 14 residues. V lost 4 bases and J lost 4, with 14 bases in between. The CDR3 loop reads CASSVGGISYEQYF. As DNA, the CDR3 is TGTGCCAGCAGTGTTGGCGGGATTAGTTACGAGCAGTACTTC.

This clone was detected only a few times. The rearrangement uses TRBV6-5 and TRBJ1-1; 9 bases line up with TRBD1. The CDR3 consists of 15 residues. V gave up 1 base and J gave up 1 base; unmatched junction bases: 1. CDR1 and CDR2 (germline): MNHEY, SVGAGI. CDR3 sequence: CASSYWGQGNTEAFF. In nucleotides, the CDR3 is TGTGCCAGCAGTTACTGGGGACAGGGGAACACTGAAGCTTTCTTT.

This chain links TRBV5-4 with TRBJ2-7; 10 bases align to TRBD2. This CDR3 spans 15 amino acids. The germline CDR1 and CDR2 sequences are SGHNT and YYREEE (reference sequence). J was trimmed by 6 bases and V by 0 bases; bases with no gene match: 6. The CDR3 is CASSLVGSGRSEQYF. CDR3 in DNA: TGTGCCAGCAGCTTGGTTGGTAGCGGGAGGAGCGAGCAGTACTTC.

The rearrangement links TRBV6-1 to TRBJ2-5; 7 nucleotides line up with TRBD1. CDR3 length equals 14 residues. Per the germline V gene, CDR1 is MNHNS and CDR2 is SASEGT. V gave up 6 bases and J gave up 4 bases; unmatched junction bases: 8. CDR3 DNA: TGTGCCAGCAGACACAGGGGATCCGGAGAGACCCAGTACTTC. It yields the protein CASRHRGSGETQYF.

This clone has only one observation. This rearrangement joins TRBV7-8 to TRBJ1-3; TRBD1 might be the D (5 bases). The germline gives CDR1 SGHVS, CDR2 FQNEAQ. The V and J ends lost 1 base and 9 bases respectively, with 16 bases between them. The CDR3 is 15 residues long. The CDR3 DNA reads TGTGCCAGCAGCTTAGGTGGGGCGCATGCCGCCACCATATATTTT. It encodes CASSLGGAHAATIYF.

The table lists this clone with a few counts. The V call is TRBV27, the J call TRBJ1-1; D unresolved. The V gene's germline CDR1 is MNHEY and CDR2 SMNVEV (reference sequence). Between the trimmed V and J ends, which lost 0 bases and 3 bases, there was a span of 8 bases. The CDR3 runs 14 residues. This chain's CDR3 is CASSLSTPYTEAFF. DNA of the CDR3: TGTGCCAGCAGTTTATCGACACCCTACACTGAAGCTTTCTTT.

The chain carries TRBV28 and TRBJ2-5; a weak D match, TRBD2 (5 bases). The end of the DNA aligns better with TRBJ2-7, so the J call may be wrong. The CDR3 sequence is 16 residues long. Germline CDR1 reads MDHEN; CDR2 reads SYDVKM. The CDR3 loop is CASSLGPEDLSYEQYF. The CDR3 region has the DNA TGTGCCAGCAGTTTAGGTCCGGAGGACCTCTCCTACGAGCAGTACTTC.

This clone was seen a few times. This chain connects TRBV7-3 to TRBJ2-7; 11 nucleotides align to TRBD2. J lost 2 bases, V lost 5 bases, and 5 bases had no gene match. Germline V gene lookup returns CDR1 SGHTA and CDR2 FQGTGA. The CDR3 runs to 15 residues. The CDR3 reads CASSPGTSGTYEQYF. The CDR3 DNA sequence: TGTGCCAGCAGCCCCGGGACTAGCGGCACCTACGAGCAGTACTTC.

The chain has TRBV6-6 and TRBJ1-5, with D possibly matching TRBD1 (5 bases). Trimming left V 7 bases short and J 5 bases short, with 12 bases between. This CDR3 spans 13 amino acids. Germline V gives CDR1 MNHNY, CDR2 SVGAGI (reference sequence). The CDR3 coding sequence is TGTGCCAGCACTACTCAGGGTTATCAGCCCCAGCATTTT. Its translation: CASTTQGYQPQHF.

The J gene is TRBJ2-7, the V gene TRBV7-3, with 11 positions matching TRBD2. CDR1 is SGHTA, CDR2 FQGTGA, per germline. V was pared by 6 bases and J by 4 bases, with 8 bases of the junction left unmatched. The CDR3 spans 15 residues. CDR3 amino acids: CASRYSGTSGYEQYF. The CDR3 bases are TGTGCCAGCAGGTACTCCGGGACTAGCGGTTACGAGCAGTACTTC.

V and J are TRBV21-1 and TRBJ2-5; the table gives TRBD1 as D, unverified against the DNA. TRBV21-1 has pseudogene status. The CDR3 contains 13 residues. For the CDR3, the DNA is TGTGCCAGCAGCAAACGTTCCAGGGGGACCCAGTACTTC. Translation gives CASSKRSRGTQYF.

The chain combines TRBV5-1 with TRBJ2-3, with TRBD2 identical over 12 bases. The V and J ends lost 4 bases and 0 bases, in that order; junction bases with no gene match: 3. CDR1 is SGHRS and CDR2 is YFSETQ in the germline V gene. This CDR3 is built from 16 residues. The CDR3: CASSPGTSGSTDTQYF. CDR3 bases: TGCGCCAGCAGCCCCGGGACTAGCGGGAGCACAGATACGCAGTATTTT. Supplemented by reference TRBV5-1 and TRBJ2-3, the full variable domain reads KAGVTQTPRYLIKTRGQQVTLSCSPISGHRSVSWYQQTPGQGLQFLFEYFSETQRNKGNFPGRFSGRQFSNSRSEMNVSTLELGDSALYLCASSPGTSGSTDTQYFGPGTRLTVL.

As concerns this clone: At one end, the junction sequence differs from germline, possibly due to a read error. This chain connects TRBV25-1 to TRBJ2-5, with TRBD2 matching over 7 bases. The CDR3 extends over 13 amino acids. Looked up from germline, CDR1 is MGHDK and CDR2 is SYGVNS. The CDR3: CASSFAGEEIQYF. The CDR3 bases are TGTGCCAGCAGTTTTGCGGGAGAAGAGATCCAGTACTTC.

The chain is built from TRBV2 and TRBJ1-4; a weak D match, TRBD1 (5 bases). Germline-derived CDR1 and CDR2 are SNHLY and FYNNEI. There are 15 residues in the CDR3. V was pared by 4 bases and J by 2 bases, with 11 bases between. This CDR3 reads CASSGGGLTNEKLFF. In nucleotides, the CDR3 is TGTGCCAGCAGTGGGGGGGGACTGACTAATGAAAAACTGTTTTTT.

The rearrangement links TRBV6-5 to TRBJ2-1, with TRBD2 matching over 11 bases. The CDR3 length is 16 residues. Germline trimming cut 2 bases from V and 9 bases from J; bases unmatched to any gene: 9. CDR1 MNHEY and CDR2 SVGAGI come from the germline V gene. CDR3 DNA: TGTGCCAGCAGTTACGCAGTACTAGCGGGAGTTACTGAGCAGTTCTTC. This translates into CASSYAVLAGVTEQFF.

CDR3 nucleotides: TGTGCCAGCATGGGAGGGCGGGGTGAGCAGTTCTTC. It encodes CASMGGRGEQFF. The chain joins TRBV27 to TRBJ2-1; 7 nucleotides line up with TRBD2. The CDR3 has 12 amino acids. V shed 7 bases, J shed 9 bases, and the junction held 6 bases outside the gene matches. The V gene's germline CDR1 is MNHEY and CDR2 SMNVEV (reference sequence).

V usage is TRBV5-5 and J usage is TRBJ2-6; D possibly corresponds to TRBD1 (5 bases). V lost 0 bases to trimming and J lost 1 base, with 14 bases between them. The length of the CDR3 is 18 residues. In germline, CDR1 is SGHKS, CDR2 YYEKEE (reference sequence). DNA for the CDR3: TGTGCCAGCAGCTTGGTAGGAGACAGCGCATCTGGGGCCAACGTCCTGACTTTC. Translation gives CASSLVGDSASGANVLTF.

This chain joins TRBV29-1 and TRBJ1-2, with D hard to call. CDR1 and CDR2 (germline): SQVTM, ANQGSEA. The V end was cut by 3 bases, the J end by 5 bases, with 13 bases between. CDR3 length: 13 amino acids. Written as DNA, the CDR3 is TGCAGCGTTGACTTGTTACAGCGGTATGGCTACACCTTC. This translates into CSVDLLQRYGYTF. Supplemented by reference TRBV29-1 and TRBJ1-2, the full variable domain reads SAVISQKPSRDICQRGTSLTIQCQVDSQVTMMFWYRQQPGQSLTLIATANQGSEATYESGFVIDKFPISRPNLTFSTLTVSNMSPEDSSIYLCSVDLLQRYGYTFGSGTRLTVV.

The chain employs TRBV6-6 and TRBJ2-3, with TRBD2 identical over 7 bases. The ends lost 4 bases at V and 3 bases at J; junction bases unmatched: 7. Germline-derived CDR1 and CDR2 are MNHNY and SVGAGI (reference sequence). This CDR3 has 15 residues. The CDR3: CASSSASGSTDTQYF. The CDR3 bases are TGTGCCAGCAGTTCGGCTAGCGGATCAACAGATACGCAGTATTTT.

This clone has more than one count but fewer than ten. The chain couples TRBV5-1 to TRBJ1-3, with 7 bases matching TRBD1. There are 17 residues in the CDR3. Trimming took 4 bases from V and 0 from J; bases not matched to a gene: 10. Germline CDR1 SGHRS, CDR2 YFSETQ. CDR3 loop: CASSLQQGTFSGNTIYF. In DNA, the CDR3 is TGCGCCAGCAGCCTACAACAGGGGACCTTCTCTGGAAACACCATATATTTT.

This chain joins TRBV27 and TRBJ2-7; 10 bases fit TRBD2. The junction had 13 bases not matched to a gene; V was cut back by 5 bases and J by 3 bases. Germline loops: CDR1 MNHEY, CDR2 SMNVEV (reference sequence). This CDR3 is 17 amino acids long. The CDR3 loop reads CASSLQRTSGRVYEQYF. For the CDR3, the DNA is TGTGCCAGCAGTCTCCAACGAACGAGCGGGAGGGTCTACGAGCAGTACTTC.

The chain is built from TRBV7-9 and TRBJ2-7; D perhaps matches TRBD2 (6 bases). This CDR3 is 13 amino acids long. V dropped 10 bases and J dropped 6 bases, with 19 bases sitting between them. Germline CDR1 SEHNR, CDR2 FQNEAQ (reference sequence). CDR3 nucleotide sequence: TGTGCCACGGGAGCTGAGTCGGCCCCCGAGCAGTACTTC. Protein: CATGAESAPEQYF.

The J gene is TRBJ1-1, the V gene TRBV7-2; 11 bases line up with TRBD1. Germline CDR1 and CDR2: SGHTA and FQGNSA. This CDR3 contains 13 residues. V shed 5 bases and J 10 bases; nucleotides not matched to a gene: 6. The CDR3 loop reads CASSPGQGDLAFF. CDR3 DNA: TGTGCCAGCAGCCCGGGACAGGGGGATTTAGCTTTCTTT. Filled out from reference TRBV7-2 and TRBJ1-1, the complete variable domain reads GAGVSQSPSNKVTEKGKDVELRCDPISGHTALYWYRQSLGQGLEFLIYFQGNSAPDKSGLPSDRFSAERTGGSVSTLTIQRTQQEDSAVYLCASSPGQGDLAFFGQGTRLTVV.

The CDR3 DNA reads TGTGCCAGCAGCTTGGGATTAGCGGGAGTACTCTACAATGAGCAGTTCTTC. This codes for CASSLGLAGVLYNEQFF. This rearrangement joins TRBV5-8 to TRBJ2-1; 9 bases are a match to TRBD2. The CDR3 runs 17 residues. The J segment lost 3 bases and the V segment lost 0 bases, leaving 7 bases of the junction unmatched. Germline CDR1 reads SGHTS; CDR2 reads YDEGEE.

The chain has TRBV2 and TRBJ2-3; D is ambiguous. The CDR3 spans 14 residues. V was clipped by 4 bases and J by 3 bases, with 11 bases between them. Germline CDR1 and CDR2: SNHLY and FYNNEI. The DNA of the CDR3 is TGTGCCAGCAGTGTGTTCCCCCCGACAGATACGCAGTATTTT. Residues: CASSVFPPTDTQYF.

The CDR3 is CASSQGEGSEETQYF. The CDR3 DNA sequence: TGTGCCAGCAGCCAAGGTGAGGGAAGCGAGGAGACCCAGTACTTC. The chain has TRBV2 and TRBJ2-5, with a possible D match to TRBD2 (5 bases). The V gene lost 6 bases and the J gene lost 5 bases, with 19 bases spanning the gap. The CDR3 sequence is 15 residues long. The germline gives CDR1 SNHLY, CDR2 FYNNEI.

The chain recombines TRBV12-2 with TRBJ2-5; the table's D call, TRBD1, has no DNA check behind it. TRBV12-2 is designated a pseudogene. CDR3 length: 16 residues. For the CDR3, the DNA is TGTGCAAGTCGCTGCGACCCGGACAGGGGGCATCAGACCCAGTACTTC. The encoded protein is CASRCDPDRGHQTQYF.

This clone was detected a few times. The chain joins TRBV28 to TRBJ1-2; unclear D gene. This CDR3 region has 12 residues. Germline-derived CDR1 and CDR2 are MDHEN and SYDVKM. V lost 6 bases, J lost 7 bases, and 12 bases lay in between. This CDR3 reads CASSTPMAGYTF. CDR3 in DNA: TGTGCCAGCAGCACACCGATGGCTGGCTACACCTTC.